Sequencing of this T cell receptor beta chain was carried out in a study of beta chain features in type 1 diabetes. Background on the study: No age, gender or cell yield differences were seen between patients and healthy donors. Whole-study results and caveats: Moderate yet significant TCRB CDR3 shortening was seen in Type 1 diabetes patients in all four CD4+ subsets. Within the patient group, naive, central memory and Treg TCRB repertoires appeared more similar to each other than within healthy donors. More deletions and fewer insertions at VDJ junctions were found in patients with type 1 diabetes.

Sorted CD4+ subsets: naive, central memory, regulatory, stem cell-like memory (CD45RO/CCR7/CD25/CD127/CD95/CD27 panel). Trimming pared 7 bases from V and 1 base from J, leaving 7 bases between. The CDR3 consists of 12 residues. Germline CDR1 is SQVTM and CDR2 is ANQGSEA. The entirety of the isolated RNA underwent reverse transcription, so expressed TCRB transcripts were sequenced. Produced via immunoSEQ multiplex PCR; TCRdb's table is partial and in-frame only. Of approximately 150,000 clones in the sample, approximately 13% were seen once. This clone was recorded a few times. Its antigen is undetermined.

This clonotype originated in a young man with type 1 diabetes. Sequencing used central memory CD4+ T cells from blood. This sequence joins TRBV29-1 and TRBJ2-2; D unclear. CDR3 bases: TGCAGCGGTGGTCTGAACACCGGGGAGCTGTTTTTT. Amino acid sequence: CSGGLNTGELFF.